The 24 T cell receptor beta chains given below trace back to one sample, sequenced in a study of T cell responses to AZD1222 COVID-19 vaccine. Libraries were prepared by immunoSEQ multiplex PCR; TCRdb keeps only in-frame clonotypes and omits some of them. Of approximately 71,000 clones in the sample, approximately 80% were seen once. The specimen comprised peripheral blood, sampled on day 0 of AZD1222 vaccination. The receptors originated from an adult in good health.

CDR3 nucleotides: TGTGCCAGCAGCGTAGAAGTGTCTCAAGCTTCACCCCTCCACTTT. Protein: CASSVEVSQASPLHF. The chain recombines TRBV9 with TRBJ1-6; D is unresolved. The germline CDR1 and CDR2 sequences are SGDLS and YYNGEE. The CDR3 has 15 residues. V lost 0 bases to trimming and J lost 9 bases, with 13 bases between them.

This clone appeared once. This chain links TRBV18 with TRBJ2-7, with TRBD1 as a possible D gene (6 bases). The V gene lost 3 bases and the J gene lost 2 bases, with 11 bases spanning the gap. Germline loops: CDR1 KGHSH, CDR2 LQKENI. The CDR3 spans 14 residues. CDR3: CASSPFGTTYEQYF. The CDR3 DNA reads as TGTGCCAGCTCACCCTTCGGGACAACCTACGAGCAGTACTTC.

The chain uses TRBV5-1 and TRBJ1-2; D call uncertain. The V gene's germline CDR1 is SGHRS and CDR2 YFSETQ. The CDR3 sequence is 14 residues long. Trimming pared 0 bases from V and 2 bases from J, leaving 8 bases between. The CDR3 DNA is TGCGCCAGCAGCTTGGAGAAACCGAACTATGGCTACACCTTC. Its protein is CASSLEKPNYGYTF.

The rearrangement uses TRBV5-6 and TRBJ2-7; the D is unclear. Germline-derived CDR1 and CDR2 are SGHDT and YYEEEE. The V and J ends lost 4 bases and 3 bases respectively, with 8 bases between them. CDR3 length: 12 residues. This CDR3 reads CASSPRGYEQYF. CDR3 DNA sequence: TGTGCCAGCAGCCCCCGAGGCTACGAGCAGTACTTC.

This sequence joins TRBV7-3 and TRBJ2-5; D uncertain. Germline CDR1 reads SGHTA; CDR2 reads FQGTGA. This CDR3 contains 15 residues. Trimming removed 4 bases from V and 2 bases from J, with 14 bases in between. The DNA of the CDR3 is TGTGCCAGCAGCTCGGGTGGTGCGGTTCAAGAGACCCAGTACTTC. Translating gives CASSSGGAVQETQYF.

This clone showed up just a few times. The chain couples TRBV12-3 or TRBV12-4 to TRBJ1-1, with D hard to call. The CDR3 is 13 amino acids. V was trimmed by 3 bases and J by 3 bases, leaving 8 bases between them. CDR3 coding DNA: TGTGCCAGCAGTTTGGTGCTTTACACTGAAGCTTTCTTT. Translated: CASSLVLYTEAFF.

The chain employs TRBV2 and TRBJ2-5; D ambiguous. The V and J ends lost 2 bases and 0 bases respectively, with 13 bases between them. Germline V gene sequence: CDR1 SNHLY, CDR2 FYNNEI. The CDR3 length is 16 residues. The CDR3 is CASSESWRKYQETQYF. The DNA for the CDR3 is TGTGCCAGCAGTGAATCCTGGCGAAAGTACCAAGAGACCCAGTACTTC.

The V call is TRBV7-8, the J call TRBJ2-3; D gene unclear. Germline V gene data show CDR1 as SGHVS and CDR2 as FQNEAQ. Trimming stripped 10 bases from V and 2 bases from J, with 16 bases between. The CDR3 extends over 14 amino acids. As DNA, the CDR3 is TGTGCCACCGAGCAAGTCCCCTACACAGATACGCAGTATTTT. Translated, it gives CATEQVPYTDTQYF.

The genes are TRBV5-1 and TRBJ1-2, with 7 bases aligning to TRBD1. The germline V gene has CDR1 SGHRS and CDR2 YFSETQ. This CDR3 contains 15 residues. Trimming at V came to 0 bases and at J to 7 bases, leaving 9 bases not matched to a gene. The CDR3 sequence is CASSLDPRDSVGYTF. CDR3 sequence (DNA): TGCGCCAGCAGCTTGGACCCCCGGGACAGCGTTGGCTACACCTTC.

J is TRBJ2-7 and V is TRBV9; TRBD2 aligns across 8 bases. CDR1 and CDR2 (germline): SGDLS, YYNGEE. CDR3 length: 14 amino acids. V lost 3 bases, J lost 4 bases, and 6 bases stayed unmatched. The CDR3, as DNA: TGTGCCAGCAGCGGCGGGGGGACACCATACGAGCAGTACTTC. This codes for CASSGGGTPYEQYF. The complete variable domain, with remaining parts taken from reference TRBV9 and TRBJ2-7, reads DSGVTQTPKHLITATGQRVTLRCSPRSGDLSVYWYQQSLDQGLQFLIQYYNGEERAKGNILERFSAQQFPDLHSELNLSSLELGDSALYFCASSGGGTPYEQYFGPGTRLTVT.

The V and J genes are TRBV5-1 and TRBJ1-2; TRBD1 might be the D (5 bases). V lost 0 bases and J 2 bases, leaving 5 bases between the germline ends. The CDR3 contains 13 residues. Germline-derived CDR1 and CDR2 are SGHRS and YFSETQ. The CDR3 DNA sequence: TGCGCCAGCAGCTTGGCAGGGAACTATGGCTACACCTTC. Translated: CASSLAGNYGYTF.

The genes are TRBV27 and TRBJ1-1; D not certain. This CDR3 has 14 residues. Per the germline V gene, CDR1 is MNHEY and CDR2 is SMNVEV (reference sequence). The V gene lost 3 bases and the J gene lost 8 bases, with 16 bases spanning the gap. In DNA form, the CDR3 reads TGTGCCAGCAGTTTCGGAGTAGGCGGATCAGAAGCTTTCTTT. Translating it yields CASSFGVGGSEAFF.

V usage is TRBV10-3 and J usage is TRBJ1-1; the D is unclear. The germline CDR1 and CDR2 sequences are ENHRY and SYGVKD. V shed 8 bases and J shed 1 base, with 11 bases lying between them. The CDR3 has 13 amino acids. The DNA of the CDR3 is TGTGCCATCGCAAAGGCCCCGAACACTGAAGCTTTCTTT. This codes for CAIAKAPNTEAFF.

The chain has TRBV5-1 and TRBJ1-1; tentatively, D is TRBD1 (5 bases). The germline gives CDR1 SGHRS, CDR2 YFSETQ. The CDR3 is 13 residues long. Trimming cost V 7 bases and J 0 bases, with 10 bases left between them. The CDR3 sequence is CASFDSLNTEAFF. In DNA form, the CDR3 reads TGCGCCAGCTTCGACAGCCTGAACACTGAAGCTTTCTTT.

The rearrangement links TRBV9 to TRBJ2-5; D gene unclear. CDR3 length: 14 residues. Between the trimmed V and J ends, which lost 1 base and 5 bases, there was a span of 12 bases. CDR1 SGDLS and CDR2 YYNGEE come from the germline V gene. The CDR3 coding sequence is TGTGCCAGCAGCGTACTTGGGATGGGGGAGACCCAGTACTTC. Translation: CASSVLGMGETQYF.

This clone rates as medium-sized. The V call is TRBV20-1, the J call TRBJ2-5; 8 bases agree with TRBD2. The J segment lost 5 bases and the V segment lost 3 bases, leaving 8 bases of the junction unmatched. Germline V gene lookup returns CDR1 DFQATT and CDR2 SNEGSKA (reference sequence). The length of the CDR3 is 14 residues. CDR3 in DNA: TGCAGTGCTAGTCCCGGGGGGGCATTTGAGACCCAGTACTTC. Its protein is CSASPGGAFETQYF.

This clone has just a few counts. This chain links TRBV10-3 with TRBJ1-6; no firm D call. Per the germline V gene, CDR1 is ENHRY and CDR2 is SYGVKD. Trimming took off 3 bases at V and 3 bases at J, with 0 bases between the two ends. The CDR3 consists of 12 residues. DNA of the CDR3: TGTGCCATCAGTGACTATAATTCACCCCTCCACTTT. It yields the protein CAISDYNSPLHF.

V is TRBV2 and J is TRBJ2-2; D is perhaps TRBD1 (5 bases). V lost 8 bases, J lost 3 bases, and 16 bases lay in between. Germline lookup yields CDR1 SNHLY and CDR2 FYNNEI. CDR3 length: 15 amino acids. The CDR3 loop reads CASYQGPTYTGELFF. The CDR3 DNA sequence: TGTGCCAGCTATCAGGGTCCGACATACACCGGGGAGCTGTTTTTT. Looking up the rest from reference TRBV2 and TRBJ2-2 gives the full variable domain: EPEVTQTPSHQVTQMGQEVILRCVPISNHLYFYWYRQILGQKVEFLVSFYNNEISEKSEIFDDQFSVERPDGSNFTLKIRSTKLEDSAMYFCASYQGPTYTGELFFGEGSRLTVL.

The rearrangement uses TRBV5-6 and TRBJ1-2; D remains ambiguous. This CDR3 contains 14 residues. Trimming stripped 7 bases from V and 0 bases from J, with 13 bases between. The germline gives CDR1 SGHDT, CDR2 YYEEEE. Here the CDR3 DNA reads TGTGCCAGCTCCTTGAGGGTTACTAACTATGGCTACACCTTC. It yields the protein CASSLRVTNYGYTF.

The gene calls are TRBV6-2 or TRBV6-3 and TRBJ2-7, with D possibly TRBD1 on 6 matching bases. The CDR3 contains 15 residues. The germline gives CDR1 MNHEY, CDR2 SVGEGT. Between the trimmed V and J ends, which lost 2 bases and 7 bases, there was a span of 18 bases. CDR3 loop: CASSYARRGLIEQYF. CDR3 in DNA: TGTGCCAGCAGTTACGCCCGCAGGGGCCTTATAGAGCAGTACTTC.

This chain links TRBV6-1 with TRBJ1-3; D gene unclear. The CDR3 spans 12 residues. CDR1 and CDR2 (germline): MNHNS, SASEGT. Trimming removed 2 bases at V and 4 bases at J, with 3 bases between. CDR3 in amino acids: CASSERGNTIYF. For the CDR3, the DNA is TGTGCCAGCAGTGAAAGAGGAAACACCATATATTTT.

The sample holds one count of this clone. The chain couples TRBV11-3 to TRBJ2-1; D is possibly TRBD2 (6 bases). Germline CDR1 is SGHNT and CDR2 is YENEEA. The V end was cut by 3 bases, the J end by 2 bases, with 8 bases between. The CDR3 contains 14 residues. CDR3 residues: CASSLGGTYNEQFF. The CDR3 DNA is TGTGCCAGCAGCTTGGGGGGAACCTACAATGAGCAGTTCTTC. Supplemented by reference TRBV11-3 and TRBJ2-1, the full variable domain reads EAGVVQSPRYKIIEKKQPVAFWCNPISGHNTLYWYLQNLGQGPELLIRYENEEAVDDSQLPKDRFSAERLKGVDSTLKIQPAELGDSAVYLCASSLGGTYNEQFFGPGTRLTVL.

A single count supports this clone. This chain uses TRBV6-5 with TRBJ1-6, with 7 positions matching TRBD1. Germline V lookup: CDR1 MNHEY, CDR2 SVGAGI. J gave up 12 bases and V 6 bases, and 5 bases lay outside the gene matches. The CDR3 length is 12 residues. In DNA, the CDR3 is TGTGCCAGCAGGCGACAGGGAGAACCCCTCCACTTT. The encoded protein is CASRRQGEPLHF.

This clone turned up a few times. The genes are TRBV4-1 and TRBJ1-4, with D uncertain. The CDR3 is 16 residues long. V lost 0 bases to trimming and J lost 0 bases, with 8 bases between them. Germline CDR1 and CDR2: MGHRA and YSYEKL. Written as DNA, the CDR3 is TGCGCCAGCAGCCAAGATCGTGTGGCAACTAATGAAAAACTGTTTTTT. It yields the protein CASSQDRVATNEKLFF.